This record concerns one T cell receptor (beta chain) sequence. The data were taken from a study of blood T cell repertoires in COVID-19. Assay: immunoSEQ multiplex PCR; the TCRdb copy retains only in-frame clones and omits some. The repertoire includes roughly 230,000 clones, 90% of them detected once, and 2.1% sits in the top ten. Sample: peripheral blood. The receptor was isolated from a woman aged 60-75 years with COVID-19, enrolled during active disease.

CDR3 protein: CASGQGLNTEAFF. CDR3 nucleotides: TGTGCCAGTGGACAGGGGCTTAACACTGAAGCTTTCTTT. V gene TRBV19 combines with J gene TRBJ1-1, with 9 bases identical to TRBD1. Germline V lookup: CDR1 LNHDA, CDR2 SQIVND (reference sequence). The J segment lost 2 bases and the V segment lost 8 bases, leaving 3 bases of the junction unmatched. There are 13 residues in the CDR3.